This T cell receptor beta chain was sequenced for a study of patients and donors after allogeneic stem cell transplantation. This clonotype was recorded once. TCRdb recomputed calls from the RT-PCR reads with MiXCR, one row per CDR3 protein. The top ten hold less than 60% of the sample, which has 9,000 to 15,000 distinct CDR3 sequences, approximately 26% seen once. The CDR3 length is 14 residues. J was trimmed by 3 bases and V by 2 bases; bases with no gene match: 2. The germline CDR1 and CDR2 sequences are MNHNY and SVGAGI (reference sequence). This clonotype was obtained from a human donor who was either an allogeneic HSCT recipient or a stem cell or donor lymphocyte infusion donor (not recorded which). It is not recorded whose cells these are; they may come from a transplant donor. The chain joins TRBV6-6 to TRBJ2-3; 7 bases match TRBD2. The specimen sequenced was blood, either unsorted or a sorted T cell fraction (not recorded which). CDR3 residues: CASSYPGGTDTQYF. As DNA, the CDR3 is TGTGCCAGCAGTTACCCGGGGGGTACAGATACGCAGTATTTT.